This entry lists 7 T cell receptor beta chains sequenced from one sample in a study of blood T cell repertoires in COVID-19. TCRdb keeps only in-frame clones here, not all; method: immunoSEQ multiplex PCR. The data contain a few hundred thousand clones, roughly 89% of them singletons. What was sequenced was peripheral blood. The receptors shown here come from a man aged 30 to 39 with acute or convalescent COVID-19.

The chain has TRBV24-1 and TRBJ2-1, with 16 bases aligning to TRBD2. V lost 4 bases to trimming and J lost 3 bases; unmatched junction nucleotides: 14. CDR1 is KGHDR, CDR2 SFDVKD, per germline. This CDR3 comprises 21 residues. This chain's CDR3 is CATSERRTGTSGGGNYNEQFF. The CDR3 region has the DNA TGTGCCACCAGTGAGAGACGTACCGGGACTAGCGGGGGGGGGAACTACAATGAGCAGTTCTTC.

This chain connects TRBV11-2 to TRBJ1-5; D gene unclear. CDR1 SGHAT and CDR2 FQNNGV come from the germline V gene. Trimming cost V 3 bases and J 1 base, with 7 bases left between them. The CDR3 length is 14 residues. The CDR3 is CASSLMRSNQPQHF. The CDR3 bases are TGTGCCAGCAGCTTGATGCGGAGCAATCAGCCCCAGCATTTT. The full variable domain, its missing parts supplied by reference TRBV11-2 and TRBJ1-5, is EAGVAQSPRYKIIEKRQSVAFWCNPISGHATLYWYQQILGQGPKLLIQFQNNGVVDDSQLPKDRFSAERLKGVDSTLKIQPAKLEDSAVYLCASSLMRSNQPQHFGDGTRLSIL.

Written as DNA, the CDR3 is TGTGCCAGCAGCCATGATGACAGGCCCTTTGGCTACACCTTC. It specifies CASSHDDRPFGYTF. The chain employs TRBV3-1 (or the pseudogene TRBV3-2) and TRBJ1-2, with D possibly being TRBD1 (6 bases). V shed 3 bases and J shed 7 bases, with 15 bases lying between them. The CDR3 length is 14 residues. Germline values: CDR1 LGHDT, CDR2 YNNKEL (reference sequence).

This chain connects TRBV27 to TRBJ1-5, with 8 nucleotides matching TRBD1. Germline assignment: CDR1 MNHEY and CDR2 SMNVEV (reference sequence). V lost 2 bases to trimming and J lost 6 bases; unmatched junction nucleotides: 6. The CDR3 extends over 15 amino acids. CDR3: CASSLGSGGLQPQHF. As DNA, the CDR3 is TGTGCCAGCAGTTTAGGGTCAGGGGGCCTTCAGCCCCAGCATTTT.

This sequence joins TRBV28 and TRBJ2-5, with D possibly matching TRBD1 (6 bases). CDR1 MDHEN and CDR2 SYDVKM come from the germline V gene. Trimming shortened V by 4 bases and J by 2 bases, and 11 bases separated the two germline ends. The CDR3 loop spans 14 amino acids. The CDR3 loop is CASSSGQWQETQYF. The CDR3 DNA reads TGTGCCAGCAGTTCCGGACAGTGGCAAGAGACCCAGTACTTC.

As concerns this clone: Other DNA sequences within the sample encode an identical CDR3. The chain uses TRBV5-4 and TRBJ2-7; the match to TRBD1 covers 10 bases. Germline CDR1 reads SGHNT; CDR2 reads YYREEE (reference sequence). V lost 2 bases, J lost 2 bases, and 1 base stayed unmatched. This CDR3 is 14 amino acids long. CDR3 sequence (DNA): TGTGCCAGCAGCTTAGGACAGGGGGCCTACGAGCAGTACTTC. Protein product: CASSLGQGAYEQYF. Together with reference TRBV5-4 and TRBJ2-7, the CDR3 gives the full variable domain: ETGVTQSPTHLIKTRGQQVTLRCSSQSGHNTVSWYQQALGQGPQFIFQYYREEENGRGNFPPRFSGLQFPNYSSELNVNALELDDSALYLCASSLGQGAYEQYFGPGTRLTVT.

The chain combines TRBV19 with TRBJ1-5, with 9 nucleotides matching TRBD1. The CDR3 length is 16 residues. V dropped 3 bases and J dropped 5; count of bases not matched to a gene: 8. CDR1 is LNHDA and CDR2 is SQIVND in the germline V gene (reference sequence). The CDR3 sequence: CASSITGGAPHQPQHF. Here the CDR3 DNA reads TGTGCCAGTAGTATCACAGGGGGCGCTCCGCATCAGCCCCAGCATTTT.